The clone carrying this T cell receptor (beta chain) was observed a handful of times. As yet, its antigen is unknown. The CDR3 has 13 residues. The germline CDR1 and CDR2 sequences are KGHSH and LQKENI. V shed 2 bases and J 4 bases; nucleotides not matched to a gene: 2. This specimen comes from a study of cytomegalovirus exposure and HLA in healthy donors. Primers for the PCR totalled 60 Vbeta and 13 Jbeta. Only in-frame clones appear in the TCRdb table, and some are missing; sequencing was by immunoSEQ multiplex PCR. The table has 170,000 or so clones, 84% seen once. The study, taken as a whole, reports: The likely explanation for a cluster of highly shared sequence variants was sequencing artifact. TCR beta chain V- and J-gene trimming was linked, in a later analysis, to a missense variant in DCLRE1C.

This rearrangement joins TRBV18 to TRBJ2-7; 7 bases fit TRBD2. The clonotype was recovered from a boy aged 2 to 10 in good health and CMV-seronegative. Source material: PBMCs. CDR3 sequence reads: CASSPKRDYEQYF. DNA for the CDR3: TGTGCCAGCTCACCAAAGCGGGATTACGAGCAGTACTTC.